The T cell receptor beta chain under discussion was sequenced for a study of blood T cell repertoires in COVID-19. Looking at the study overall: From the United States, Italy and Spain came samples of acute and convalescent COVID-19. T cells, B-cell-depleted T cells, or PBMCs provided the cDNA or gDNA that served as material.

Study processing details: From reference gene primer amplification, estimates of nucleated cell counts were derived. The table came from immunoSEQ multiplex PCR; TCRdb's copy has only in-frame clones and leaves some out. Clone size and the V and J calls come from that table; the DNA yielded D and trimming. The profile shows approximately 180,000 clones, over 75% of them singletons. The CDR3 covers 15 residues. CDR1 is MNHEY, CDR2 SVGEGT, per germline. Deletions cut 2 bases from V and 2 bases from J, with 12 bases between. This sequence was found in a man aged 50-59 years with acute or convalescent COVID-19. The rearrangement joins TRBV6-2 or TRBV6-3 to TRBJ2-5; tentatively, D is TRBD2 (5 bases). The sequenced sample was peripheral blood. The CDR3: CASSYGRTPQETQYF. The CDR3 DNA is TGTGCCAGCAGTTACGGGCGGACTCCACAAGAGACCCAGTACTTC.